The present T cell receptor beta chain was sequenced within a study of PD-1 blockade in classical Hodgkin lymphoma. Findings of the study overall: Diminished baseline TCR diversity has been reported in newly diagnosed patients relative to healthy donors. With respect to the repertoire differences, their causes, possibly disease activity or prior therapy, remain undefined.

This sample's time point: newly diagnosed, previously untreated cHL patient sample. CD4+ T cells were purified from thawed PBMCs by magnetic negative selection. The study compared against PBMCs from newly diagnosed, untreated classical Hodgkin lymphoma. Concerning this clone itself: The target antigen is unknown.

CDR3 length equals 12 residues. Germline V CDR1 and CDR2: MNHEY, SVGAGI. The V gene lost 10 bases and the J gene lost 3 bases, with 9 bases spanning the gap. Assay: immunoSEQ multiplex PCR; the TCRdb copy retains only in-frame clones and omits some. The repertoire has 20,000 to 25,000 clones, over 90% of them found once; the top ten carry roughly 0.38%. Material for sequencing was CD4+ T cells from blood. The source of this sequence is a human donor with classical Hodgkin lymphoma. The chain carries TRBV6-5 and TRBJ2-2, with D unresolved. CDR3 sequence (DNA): TGTGCCACCTTCACCGACACCGGGGAGCTGTTTTTT. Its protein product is CATFTDTGELFF.